Listed here is a single T cell receptor beta chain. These data originate in a study of cytomegalovirus exposure and HLA in healthy donors. The CDR3 covers 13 residues. Germline V gene sequence: CDR1 SQVTM, CDR2 ANQGSEA. The germline V and J ends were trimmed by 6 bases and 7 bases, with 16 bases remaining between them. The PCR made use of 60 Vbeta and 13 Jbeta primers. As processed by the authors: Later work found 65 million to 90 million unique TCR beta chains, with around 10 million shared. The table came from immunoSEQ multiplex PCR; TCRdb's copy has only in-frame clones and leaves some out. V and J calls and clone size come straight from that table; D and trimming were deduced from the DNA. The data hold about 150,000 clones, with 63% observed a single time.

Material: PBMCs. The rearrangement links TRBV29-1 to TRBJ2-1; possibly TRBD2 for D (6 bases). This sequence originates from a woman aged 55 to 70 in good health and CMV-seropositive. The DNA for the CDR3 is TGCAGCGTCGCTCGGGACTCATATAATGAGCAGTTCTTC. Its translation: CSVARDSYNEQFF.